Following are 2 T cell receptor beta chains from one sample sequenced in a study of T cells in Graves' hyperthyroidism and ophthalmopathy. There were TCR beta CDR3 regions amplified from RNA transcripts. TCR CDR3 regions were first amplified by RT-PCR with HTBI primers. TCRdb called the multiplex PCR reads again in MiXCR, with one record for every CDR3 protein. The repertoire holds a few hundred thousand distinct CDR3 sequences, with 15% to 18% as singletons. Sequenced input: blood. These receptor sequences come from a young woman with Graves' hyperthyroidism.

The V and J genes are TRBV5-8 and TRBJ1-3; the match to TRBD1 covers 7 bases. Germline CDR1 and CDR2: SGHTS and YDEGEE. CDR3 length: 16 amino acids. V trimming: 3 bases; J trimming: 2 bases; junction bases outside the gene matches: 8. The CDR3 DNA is TGTGCCAGCAGCTCGCCTCGACAGGGTGCTGGAAACACCATATATTTT. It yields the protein CASSSPRQGAGNTIYF.

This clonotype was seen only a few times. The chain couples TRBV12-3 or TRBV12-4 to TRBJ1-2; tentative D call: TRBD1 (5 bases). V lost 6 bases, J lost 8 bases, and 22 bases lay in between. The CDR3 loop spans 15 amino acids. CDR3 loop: CASSQGGGGSGGYTF. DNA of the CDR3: TGTGCCAGCAGCCAAGGTGGGGGAGGGTCTGGAGGCTACACCTTC.